This T cell receptor (beta chain) was profiled in a study of TET2 disruption in CD19-targeted CAR T cells (dated by TCRdb to between 2018 and 2020). Background for the entire study: The number of samples was determined by the original clinical trial design and by which samples were available, and no additional inclusion criteria were applied.

Broader findings and caveats from the paper: The conclusions about the patient's CAR T cells were based on extensive analysis of only one subject.

V sheds 4 bases and J sheds 3 bases, leaving 10 bases between their ends. In the germline V gene, CDR1 corresponds to ENHRY and CDR2 to SYGVKD. Reading from cysteine to phenylalanine, the CDR3 counts 14 amino acids. The DNA covers only part of the CDR3, 33 bases in frame from base 1. Of note for this clone: Its antigen has not been determined. The DNA ends 3 residues before the CDR3 does, and the rest of the CDR3 is filled in from the germline J gene. Different DNA sequences within this sample yield the same CDR3.

The meaning of the sample's treatment or condition label: autologous CTL019 cells: CD19 CAR with 4-1BB and CD3 zeta domains. The CD19 CAR incorporated TCR zeta and 4-1BB costimulatory signaling domains. Leukapheresis was used to collect T cells from peripheral blood for manufacturing CTL019. The DNeasy Blood and Tissue Kit was used to extract genomic DNA from pre-infusion T cells, peripheral blood, or sorted post-infusion T cells. Deep sequencing of the TCR beta chain was done using the immunoSEQ assay. As for how the authors treated the data: Only productive TCR beta rearrangements were used to compute clonotype frequencies. TCRdb retrieved this table from immuneACCESS and kept in-frame rearrangements only. Not all clones are present; in checked studies, unresolved V genes account for under half, and no reason is known for the remainder. V, J and clone size are those of that table, while D and trimming were read from the DNA. The sample table gives more than 25,000 clones. In total, the top ten clones hold 1.9% of the sample.

The clonotype comes from a man in his 70s with chronic lymphocytic leukemia. Recombination connected TRBV10-3 to TRBJ1-3; TRBD1 is a weak D gene call, 6 bases matching. Sequencing used CD8- CAR+ T cells sorted from cultured blood T cells, obtained for CD19 CAR T cell therapy. What the cell subset or site label conveys for this sample: CD8-negative CAR-positive T cells from the infusion product. The DNA read from the CDR3 is TGTGCCATCAGTGGGACAGCTAATGGAAACACC. The resulting protein is CAISGTANGNT. The whole CDR3 sequence reads CAISGTANGNTIYF.